Listed here are 23 T cell receptor beta chains from one sample, sequenced in a study of blood T cell repertoires in COVID-19. Data came from immunoSEQ multiplex PCR; TCRdb stores just in-frame clones and leaves some out. The top ten clones hold roughly 4% of a sample with some 250,000 clones, over 85% of them seen once. Sample: PBMCs or T cells enriched from blood (not recorded which). These receptors came from a woman aged 25-40 years with acute COVID-19.

This sequence joins TRBV4-1 and TRBJ2-5; 7 nucleotides line up with TRBD2. V shed 5 bases, J shed 3 bases, and the junction held 12 bases outside the gene matches. Per the germline V gene, CDR1 is MGHRA and CDR2 is YSYEKL. The CDR3 has 16 amino acids. As DNA, the CDR3 is TGCGCCAGCAGCACACCCCGCGCCAGCGGGGAAGAGACCCAGTACTTC. It specifies CASSTPRASGEETQYF.

The gene calls are TRBV10-3 and TRBJ1-1; 10 nucleotides line up with TRBD1. The germline CDR1 and CDR2 sequences are ENHRY and SYGVKD. Trimming removed 6 bases from V and 0 bases from J; junction bases left unmatched: 7. There are 16 residues in the CDR3. DNA of the CDR3: TGTGCCATCAGCCGTCGGACAGGGGGAATGAACACTGAAGCTTTCTTT. The encoded protein is CAISRRTGGMNTEAFF.

The chain is built from TRBV11-1 and TRBJ2-5; TRBD1 is a possible D gene (6 bases). V lost 4 bases and J 5 bases, leaving 8 bases between the germline ends. The length of the CDR3 is 12 residues. CDR1 and CDR2 (germline): SGHAT, FQDESV (reference sequence). DNA for the CDR3: TGTGCCAGCAGCTACACAGGGGAGACCCAGTACTTC. This codes for CASSYTGETQYF.

This clone appeared a single time. The chain couples TRBV7-8 to TRBJ2-7; 9 nucleotides line up with TRBD1. CDR1 SGHVS and CDR2 FQNEAQ come from the germline V gene. The CDR3 length is 14 residues. J gave up 3 bases and V 5 bases, and 5 bases lay outside the gene matches. CDR3 sequence: CASSQRTGDYEQYF. The CDR3 region has the DNA TGTGCCAGCAGCCAGCGGACAGGGGACTACGAGCAGTACTTC.

The chain joins TRBV27 to TRBJ1-5; D unclear. Deletions cut 3 bases from V and 6 bases from J, with 6 bases between. CDR1 and CDR2 from the germline V gene are MNHEY and SMNVEV (reference sequence). The CDR3 extends over 12 amino acids. The CDR3: CASSLTGQPQHF. DNA for the CDR3: TGTGCCAGCAGTTTGACGGGTCAGCCCCAGCATTTT.

The chain links TRBV5-6 to TRBJ2-2; D uncertain. This CDR3 region has 15 residues. The V and J ends lost 2 bases and 1 base respectively, with 9 bases between them. Germline values: CDR1 SGHDT, CDR2 YYEEEE. The CDR3 bases are TGTGCCAGCAGCTTTTTATGGCAGAACACCGGGGAGCTGTTTTTT. It translates to CASSFLWQNTGELFF.

The chain employs TRBV27 and TRBJ1-5; 9 nucleotides align to TRBD1. The CDR3 runs to 17 residues. Losses at the gene ends were 3 bases for V and 5 bases for J; bases not matched to a gene: 11. Germline CDR1 is MNHEY and CDR2 is SMNVEV (reference sequence). The chain's CDR3 is CASSFRDREMSYQPQHF. The CDR3 nucleotides are TGTGCCAGCAGTTTCCGGGACAGGGAGATGTCTTATCAGCCCCAGCATTTT.

The rearrangement links TRBV3-1 (or the pseudogene TRBV3-2) to TRBJ1-2; 7 bases map to TRBD1. The CDR3 runs to 13 residues. V trimming: 3 bases; J trimming: 8 bases; junction bases outside the gene matches: 6. CDR1 is LGHDT, CDR2 YNNKEL, per germline (reference sequence). The CDR3 sequence is CASSQEGGWGYTF. The CDR3 nucleotides are TGTGCCAGCAGCCAGGAAGGGGGCTGGGGCTACACCTTC.

This rearrangement joins TRBV12-3 or TRBV12-4 to TRBJ2-3, with D unclear. This CDR3 comprises 11 residues. With 6 bases removed from V and 2 bases from J, the gap between germline ends came to 3 bases. CDR3: CASRLTDTQYF. The CDR3 DNA is TGTGCCAGCAGACTCACAGATACGCAGTATTTT.

The gene calls are TRBV11-3 and TRBJ2-7; 9 bases agree with TRBD1. CDR3 length: 12 residues. Germline values: CDR1 SGHNT, CDR2 YENEEA. Trimming removed 5 bases from V and 6 bases from J; junction bases left unmatched: 2. The CDR3 DNA sequence: TGTGCCAGCAGCGTGACAGGGGGCGAGCAGTACTTC. It translates to CASSVTGGEQYF.

This clone showed up just once. This chain links TRBV11-3 with TRBJ2-3; 9 bases match TRBD1. CDR1 is SGHNT and CDR2 is YENEEA in the germline V gene. The V gene end was trimmed by 6 bases and the J gene end by 6 bases; junction bases not matched to a gene: 4. The CDR3 length is 13 residues. The DNA of the CDR3 is TGTGCCAGCAGTTCAGGACAGGGGGATACGCAGTATTTT. It translates to CASSSGQGDTQYF.

This rearrangement joins TRBV19 to TRBJ2-7; a weak D match, TRBD2 (6 bases). This CDR3 is built from 13 residues. Trimming pared 6 bases from V and 3 bases from J, leaving 12 bases between. From germline, CDR1 is LNHDA and CDR2 SQIVND (reference sequence). CDR3 protein: CASSDAGNYEQYF. The CDR3, as DNA: TGTGCCAGTAGCGACGCGGGGAACTACGAGCAGTACTTC.

This clone was counted a few times. The chain uses TRBV5-1 and TRBJ2-7; D might be TRBD2 (6 bases). The germline V gene has CDR1 SGHRS and CDR2 YFSETQ. The CDR3 has 15 amino acids. Trimming cost V 0 bases and J 3 bases, with 13 bases left between them. CDR3 sequence reads: CASSLGGLPIYEQYF. The CDR3 nucleotides read TGCGCCAGCAGCTTGGGTGGACTACCGATCTACGAGCAGTACTTC. The variable domain in full, completed from reference TRBV5-1 and TRBJ2-7, reads KAGVTQTPRYLIKTRGQQVTLSCSPISGHRSVSWYQQTPGQGLQFLFEYFSETQRNKGNFPGRFSGRQFSNSRSEMNVSTLELGDSALYLCASSLGGLPIYEQYFGPGTRLTVT.

The chain has TRBV6-4 and TRBJ2-3; D is ambiguous. V lost 3 bases and J 4 bases, leaving 11 bases between the germline ends. The CDR3 runs to 14 residues. Looked up from germline, CDR1 is MRHNA and CDR2 is SNTAGT. CDR3: CASSDRLDADTQYF. CDR3 bases: TGTGCCAGCAGTGATCGGCTAGACGCAGATACGCAGTATTTT.

V is TRBV7-3 and J is TRBJ2-1; D ambiguous. This CDR3 is 14 amino acids long. V dropped 3 bases and J dropped 8 bases, with 14 bases sitting between them. Per the germline V gene, CDR1 is SGHTA and CDR2 is FQGTGA. In DNA form, the CDR3 reads TGTGCCAGCAGCTTGCCCAAAGAGGTAGATGAGCAGTTCTTC. It translates to CASSLPKEVDEQFF.

The V and J genes are TRBV10-1 and TRBJ1-1; tentatively, D is TRBD1 (6 bases). The CDR3 is made up of 13 amino acids. Germline CDR1 is WNHNN and CDR2 is SYGVQD (reference sequence). Trimming removed 6 bases from V and 5 bases from J, with 13 bases in between. CDR3 loop: CASRRQDSTEAFF. The CDR3 coding sequence is TGCGCCAGCAGAAGACAGGACTCAACTGAAGCTTTCTTT.

This chain connects TRBV14 to TRBJ1-4; D remains unclear. The CDR3 is 14 residues long. Germline CDR1 is SGHDN and CDR2 is FVKESK. V lost 4 bases and J 7 bases, leaving 13 bases between the germline ends. CDR3 coding DNA: TGTGCCAGCAGCCGAGGGCAAGATGGTGAAAAACTGTTTTTT. Amino acid sequence: CASSRGQDGEKLFF.

This sequence joins TRBV6-1 and TRBJ2-1, with TRBD2 matching over 14 bases. The V gene's germline CDR1 is MNHNS and CDR2 SASEGT. V dropped 2 bases and J dropped 5; count of bases not matched to a gene: 14. The CDR3 contains 20 residues. The CDR3 loop reads CASSEPGLAGGPRRDNEQFF. CDR3 sequence (DNA): TGTGCCAGCAGTGAACCTGGACTAGCGGGGGGCCCCCGCCGCGACAATGAGCAGTTCTTC.

The V gene is TRBV5-5, the J gene TRBJ1-2; possible D gene TRBD1, 5 bases. CDR1 is SGHKS and CDR2 is YYEKEE in the germline V gene (reference sequence). The CDR3 sequence is 15 residues long. The V and J ends lost 0 bases and 2 bases respectively, with 11 bases between them. CDR3 amino acids: CASSLEGEGNYGYTF. The CDR3 DNA follows: TGTGCCAGCAGCTTGGAAGGGGAGGGCAACTATGGCTACACCTTC.

This chain connects TRBV12-5 to TRBJ2-7, with D possibly TRBD1 on 5 matching bases. Germline assignment: CDR1 LGHNT and CDR2 FRNRAP. V lost 0 bases and J lost 3, with 12 bases in between. There are 15 residues in the CDR3. The CDR3 spells CASGLVRTQDYEQYF. The CDR3 bases are TGTGCTAGTGGTTTGGTACGGACACAAGACTACGAGCAGTACTTC.

The V gene is TRBV7-2, the J gene TRBJ1-5; 7 nucleotides agree with TRBD1. Trimming took 3 bases from V and 4 from J; bases not matched to a gene: 9. The CDR3 sequence is 16 residues long. CDR1 and CDR2 from the germline V gene are SGHTA and FQGNSA. CDR3 coding DNA: TGTGCCAGCAGCTTCCCGGACAGGAGGCGTAATCAGCCCCAGCATTTT. As protein: CASSFPDRRRNQPQHF.

The chain recombines TRBV5-4 with TRBJ2-7; TRBD2 agrees at 7 bases. This CDR3 is built from 14 residues. Looked up from germline, CDR1 is SGHNT and CDR2 is YYREEE (reference sequence). V lost 4 bases and J lost 5; bases outside the gene matches: 9. Here the CDR3 reads CASSLPGRGDEQYF. As DNA, the CDR3 is TGTGCCAGCAGCCTTCCTGGACGGGGGGACGAGCAGTACTTC.

V usage is TRBV19 and J usage is TRBJ2-3, with D perhaps TRBD2 (7 bases). Trimming cost V 10 bases and J 4 bases, with 18 bases left between them. The CDR3 loop spans 14 amino acids. Germline CDR1 is LNHDA and CDR2 is SQIVND (reference sequence). CDR3 DNA: TGTGCCACCGTAGGGGGGGCAGTTGCAGATACGCAGTATTTT. The encoded protein is CATVGGAVADTQYF. Full variable domain (rest looked up from reference TRBV19 and TRBJ2-3): DGGITQSPKYLFRKEGQNVTLSCEQNLNHDAMYWYRQDPGQGLRLIYYSQIVNDFQKGDIAEGYSVSREKKESFPLTVTSAQKNPTAFYLCATVGGAVADTQYFGPGTRLTVL.